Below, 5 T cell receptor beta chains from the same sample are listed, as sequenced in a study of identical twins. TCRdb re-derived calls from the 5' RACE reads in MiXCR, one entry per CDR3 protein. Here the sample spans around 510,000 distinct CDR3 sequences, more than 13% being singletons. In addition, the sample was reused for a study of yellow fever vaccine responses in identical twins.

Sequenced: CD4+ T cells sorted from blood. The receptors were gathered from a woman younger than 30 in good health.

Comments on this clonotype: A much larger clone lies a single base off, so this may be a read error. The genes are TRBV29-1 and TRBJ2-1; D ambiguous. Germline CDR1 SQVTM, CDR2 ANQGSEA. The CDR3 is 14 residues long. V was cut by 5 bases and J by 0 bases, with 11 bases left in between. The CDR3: CSVLAPSSYNEQFF. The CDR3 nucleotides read TGCAGCGTTCTTGCGCCAAGCTCCTACAATGAGCAGTTCTTC.

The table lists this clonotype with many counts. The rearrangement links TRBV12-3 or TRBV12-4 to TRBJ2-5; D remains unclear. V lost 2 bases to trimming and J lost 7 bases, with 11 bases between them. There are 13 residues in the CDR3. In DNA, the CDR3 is TGTGCCAGCAGTTTATCCCTACTCGGGACCCAGTACTTC. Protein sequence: CASSLSLLGTQYF.

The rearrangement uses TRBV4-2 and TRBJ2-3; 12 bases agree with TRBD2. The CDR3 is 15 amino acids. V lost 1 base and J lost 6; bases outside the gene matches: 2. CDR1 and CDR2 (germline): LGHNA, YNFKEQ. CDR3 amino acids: CASSQVGTSGDTQYF. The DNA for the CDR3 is TGTGCCAGCAGCCAAGTTGGGACTAGCGGGGATACGCAGTATTTT.

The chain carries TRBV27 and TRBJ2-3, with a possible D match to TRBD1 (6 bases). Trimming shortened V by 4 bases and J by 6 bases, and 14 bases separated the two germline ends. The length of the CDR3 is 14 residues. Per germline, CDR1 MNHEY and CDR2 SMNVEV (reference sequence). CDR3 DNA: TGTGCCAGCAGTTCCTACAGGGAGAGGGATACGCAGTATTTT. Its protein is CASSSYRERDTQYF.

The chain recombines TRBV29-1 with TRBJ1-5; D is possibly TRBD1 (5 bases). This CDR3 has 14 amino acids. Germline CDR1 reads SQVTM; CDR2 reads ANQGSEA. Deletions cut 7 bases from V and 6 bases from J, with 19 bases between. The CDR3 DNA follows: TGCAGCGGACACACTCAGGGTTCGTTTCAGCCCCAGCATTTT. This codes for CSGHTQGSFQPQHF.